A single sample is the source of the 19 T cell receptor beta chains below, sequenced in a study of identical twins. TCRdb itself ran the 5' RACE reads through MiXCR, one entry per CDR3 protein. The repertoire has fewer than 900,000 distinct CDR3 sequences, approximately 21% of them found once; the top ten carry 4.3%. This sample was shared with a second study, whose subject was T cells expressing NK-cell markers.

Sequencing used PBMCs. The receptors come from a young woman in good health.

This clonotype was counted at least ten times. The chain is built from TRBV4-2 and TRBJ2-3, with 8 bases that match TRBD2. Germline V gene lookup returns CDR1 LGHNA and CDR2 YNFKEQ. J was trimmed by 1 base and V by 1 base; bases with no gene match: 4. The CDR3 is made up of 16 amino acids. The DNA for the CDR3 is TGTGCCAGCAGCCAAGTTCAAGCGGGGGGCACAGATACGCAGTATTTT. It is translated as CASSQVQAGGTDTQYF.

The CDR3 DNA reads TGCGCCAGCTTGAAGACTAGGTGGCAGTACTTC. This encodes CASLKTRWQYF. The rearrangement links TRBV5-1 to TRBJ2-7; a possible D gene is TRBD2 (6 bases). The CDR3 consists of 11 residues. Trimming took off 7 bases at V and 9 bases at J, with 14 bases between the two ends. Germline V gives CDR1 SGHRS, CDR2 YFSETQ.

This clonotype was seen more than once but under ten times. J is TRBJ2-7 and V is TRBV7-3; maybe TRBD2 (5 bases). CDR1 and CDR2 (germline): SGHTA, FQGTGA. This CDR3 region has 13 residues. The ends were cut back, 2 bases at V and 7 bases at J, with 12 bases in the middle. The CDR3 bases are TGTGCCAGCAGCTTAGGAGTAGCGAGGGAGCAGTACTTC. As protein: CASSLGVAREQYF.

In this sample, this clonotype turned up many times. The V gene is TRBV12-3 or TRBV12-4, the J gene TRBJ2-1; 9 nucleotides align to TRBD2. The CDR3 sequence is 13 residues long. J lost 7 bases, V lost 7 bases, and 5 bases had no gene match. The CDR3 spells CASMRSGRNEQFF. The DNA for the CDR3 is TGTGCCAGCATGAGGAGCGGGAGGAATGAGCAGTTCTTC.

The chain employs TRBV20-1 and TRBJ2-1; 7 bases align to TRBD2. After removal of 5 bases from V and 3 bases from J, the junction contained 10 bases not matched to a gene. CDR1 is DFQATT and CDR2 is SNEGSKA in the germline V gene (reference sequence). This CDR3 has 15 amino acids. Here the CDR3 DNA reads TGCAGTGCTCCCCTGAGCGGGGATCGCTACAATGAGCAGTTCTTC. It translates to CSAPLSGDRYNEQFF.

This clonotype was seen at least ten times. CDR3 sequence reads: CASSLGERRDNEQFF. DNA of the CDR3: TGTGCCAGCAGCCTCGGTGAGCGGCGCGACAATGAGCAGTTCTTC. The chain carries TRBV6-2 or TRBV6-3 and TRBJ2-1, with a weak D call TRBD2 (5 bases). The CDR3 runs 15 residues. Germline V CDR1 and CDR2: MNHEY, SVGEGT. Trimming took 6 bases from V and 5 from J, leaving 17 bases between them.

This clonotype was recorded a few times. The CDR3 nucleotides are TGTGCCAGCAGTGAAGGCCGGGGTGAGCAGTTCTTC. Its protein is CASSEGRGEQFF. The chain is built from TRBV2 and TRBJ2-1, with D perhaps matching TRBD2 (5 bases). The CDR3 is 12 residues long. Germline CDR1 is SNHLY and CDR2 is FYNNEI. V lost 1 base and J lost 9, with 7 bases in between.

The V and J genes are TRBV9 and TRBJ2-1, with 8 positions matching TRBD2. Germline loops: CDR1 SGDLS, CDR2 YYNGEE. The CDR3 totals 15 residues. V gave up 4 bases and J gave up 2 bases; unmatched junction bases: 5. CDR3 in DNA: TGTGCCAGCAGCAAAAGCGGGAGCGCCTACAATGAGCAGTTCTTC. Translation gives CASSKSGSAYNEQFF.

Concerning this clonotype: A read error may explain this, as a much larger clone is one base away. The gene calls are TRBV20-1 and TRBJ2-7; D perhaps matches TRBD1 (6 bases). With 3 bases removed from V and 3 bases from J, the gap between germline ends came to 9 bases. The germline CDR1 and CDR2 sequences are DFQATT and SNEGSKA (reference sequence). This CDR3 contains 12 residues. This CDR3 reads CSASRDNYEQYF. DNA of the CDR3: TGCAGTGCTAGCCGGGACAACTACGAGCAGTACTTC.

The chain has TRBV27 and TRBJ2-1, with unresolved D. Trimming took 2 bases from V and 0 from J, leaving 17 bases between them. CDR1 and CDR2 (germline): MNHEY, SMNVEV (reference sequence). This CDR3 region has 18 residues. CDR3 sequence reads: CASSLPGMARSSYNEQFF. The CDR3, as DNA: TGTGCCAGCAGTTTACCCGGAATGGCGCGTAGCTCCTACAATGAGCAGTTCTTC.

The gene calls are TRBV24-1 and TRBJ2-3; D gene ambiguous. V was cut by 4 bases and J by 5 bases, with 9 bases left in between. Looked up from germline, CDR1 is KGHDR and CDR2 is SFDVKD. The CDR3 consists of 13 residues. DNA of the CDR3: TGTGCCACCAGTGAGGAAGGCAGAGATACGCAGTATTTT. It encodes CATSEEGRDTQYF.

A few counts support this clonotype. The chain uses TRBV7-9 and TRBJ2-1; 8 bases agree with TRBD2. V shed 5 bases, J shed 2 bases, and the junction held 8 bases outside the gene matches. There are 16 residues in the CDR3. Germline V CDR1 and CDR2: SEHNR, FQNEAQ (reference sequence). CDR3 in amino acids: CASSPRGSGTYNEQFF. Written as DNA, the CDR3 is TGTGCCAGCAGCCCAAGGGGTAGCGGGACCTACAATGAGCAGTTCTTC.

This clonotype was observed many times. The V gene is TRBV20-1, the J gene TRBJ2-1, with D tentatively TRBD2 (6 bases). The germline V gene has CDR1 DFQATT and CDR2 SNEGSKA (reference sequence). This CDR3 region has 14 residues. Between the trimmed V and J ends, which lost 3 bases and 8 bases, there was a span of 17 bases. Here the CDR3 DNA reads TGCAGTGCTAGCCCCGGGGGAGGAATACATGAGCAGTTCTTC. Protein: CSASPGGGIHEQFF.

Ten or more counts support this clonotype. This sequence joins TRBV29-1 and TRBJ2-1, with 8 positions matching TRBD1. Germline CDR1 is SQVTM and CDR2 is ANQGSEA. The junction had 18 bases not matched to a gene; V was cut back by 7 bases and J by 4 bases. The CDR3 spans 17 residues. Here the CDR3 reads CSAEDRAAFILYNEQFF. The CDR3 coding sequence is TGCAGCGCCGAGGACAGGGCCGCTTTTATTCTTTACAATGAGCAGTTCTTC.

J is TRBJ2-6 and V is TRBV7-9; D is possibly TRBD1 (6 bases). Germline lookup yields CDR1 SEHNR and CDR2 FQNEAQ (reference sequence). V was clipped by 6 bases and J by 0 bases, with 15 bases between them. The length of the CDR3 is 17 residues. The CDR3 bases are TGTGCCAGCAGTGAACAGGGATTGGTCTCTGGGGCCAACGTCCTGACTTTC. Amino acids: CASSEQGLVSGANVLTF.

This clonotype occurred once. The CDR3: CASSRGTNVNTEAFF. CDR3 DNA sequence: TGTGCCAGCAGCCGCGGGACGAATGTGAACACTGAAGCTTTCTTT. The rearrangement joins TRBV3-1 to TRBJ1-1; TRBD1 might be the D (5 bases). The CDR3 is 15 amino acids. Trimming shortened V by 4 bases and J by 0 bases, and 12 bases separated the two germline ends. Germline assignment: CDR1 LGHDT and CDR2 YNNKEL (reference sequence). The full variable domain, completed using reference TRBV3-1 and TRBJ1-1, is DTAVSQTPKYLVTQMGNDKSIKCEQNLGHDTMYWYKQDSKKFLKIMFSYNNKELIINETVPNRFSPKSPDKAHLNLHINSLELGDSAVYFCASSRGTNVNTEAFFGQGTRLTVV.

CDR3 DNA: TGTGCCAGCAGTTTAAGGGCCCTAATTGATACGCAGTATTTT. As protein: CASSLRALIDTQYF. The chain has TRBV27 and TRBJ2-3, with D uncertain. V lost 2 bases to trimming and J lost 6 bases, with 12 bases between them. Germline V gives CDR1 MNHEY, CDR2 SMNVEV (reference sequence). The CDR3 totals 14 residues.

This clonotype was detected a few times. The chain employs TRBV12-3 or TRBV12-4 and TRBJ2-2; D gene ambiguous. Trimming took off 6 bases at V and 3 bases at J, with 14 bases between the two ends. This CDR3 contains 15 residues. The CDR3 sequence: CASSRVGQYTGELFF. CDR3 in DNA: TGTGCCAGCAGCCGCGTAGGTCAGTACACCGGGGAGCTGTTTTTT.

This clonotype occurred a few times. This chain uses TRBV4-3 with TRBJ2-1; 7 bases agree with TRBD1. V lost 2 bases and J lost 6; bases outside the gene matches: 13. The CDR3 has 17 residues. The V gene's germline CDR1 is LGHNA and CDR2 YSLEER. CDR3 bases: TGCGCCAGCAGCCAACTATTCAGGGGGACGGGGAGCAATGAGCAGTTCTTC. Translating gives CASSQLFRGTGSNEQFF.